Below, 23 T cell receptor beta chains from the same sample are listed, as sequenced in a study of T cells in Graves' hyperthyroidism and ophthalmopathy. RNA transcripts yielded amplified TCR beta CDR3 regions. The primer set for the first-round RT-PCR of the TCR CDR3 was HTBI. TCRdb reprocessed the multiplex PCR reads via MiXCR and lists one record per CDR3 protein. Of under 700,000 distinct CDR3 sequences in the sample, roughly 17% were seen once. The sequenced sample was blood. Receptors were obtained from a woman under 30 with Graves' hyperthyroidism.

The rearrangement links TRBV9 to TRBJ2-7; D not certain. CDR3 length: 13 residues. Trimming pared 2 bases from V and 3 bases from J, leaving 9 bases between. Germline lookup yields CDR1 SGDLS and CDR2 YYNGEE. CDR3 in amino acids: CASSVGSDYEQYF. CDR3 bases: TGTGCCAGCAGCGTGGGTTCTGACTACGAGCAGTACTTC.

The chain is built from TRBV27 and TRBJ2-3; 10 bases are a match to TRBD2. Trimming took 5 bases from V and 4 from J; bases not matched to a gene: 9. This CDR3 has 16 residues. Per the germline V gene, CDR1 is MNHEY and CDR2 is SMNVEV (reference sequence). The CDR3 sequence is CASSTGTSDKPDTQYF. CDR3 bases: TGTGCCAGCAGTACCGGGACTAGCGACAAACCAGATACGCAGTATTTT.

The chain combines TRBV27 with TRBJ1-3; D gene uncertain. Deletions cut 11 bases from V and 0 bases from J, with 17 bases between. This CDR3 is built from 15 residues. CDR1 is MNHEY and CDR2 is SMNVEV in the germline V gene (reference sequence). The DNA for the CDR3 is TGTGCCTCTCAAAGAGGGAGGAGCTCTGGAAACACCATATATTTT. Translated, it gives CASQRGRSSGNTIYF.

The chain carries TRBV12-3 or TRBV12-4 and TRBJ1-5; D is unclear. The CDR3 consists of 14 residues. V was pared by 5 bases and J by 0 bases, with 8 bases between. The CDR3 here is CASSASYSNQPQHF. In DNA, the CDR3 is TGTGCCAGCAGTGCCTCGTATAGCAATCAGCCCCAGCATTTT.

The rearrangement uses TRBV6-5 and TRBJ1-1; D unclear. Germline V lookup: CDR1 MNHEY, CDR2 SVGAGI. Trimming took off 7 bases at V and 2 bases at J, with 5 bases between the two ends. The CDR3 spans 11 residues. DNA for the CDR3: TGTGCCAGCATGGACAACACTGAAGCTTTCTTT. It specifies CASMDNTEAFF.

This clonotype was seen only a few times. The gene calls are TRBV7-2 and TRBJ2-7; the D is unclear. The CDR3 is 13 residues long. Trimming pared 5 bases from V and 5 bases from J, leaving 13 bases between. The germline V gene encodes CDR1 SGHTA and CDR2 FQGNSA. The CDR3 reads CASSLSIAHEQYF. CDR3 nucleotide sequence: TGTGCCAGCAGCCTCTCGATAGCCCACGAGCAGTACTTC.

This clonotype was detected many times. The V gene is TRBV5-1, the J gene TRBJ1-4; the match to TRBD1 covers 7 bases. Germline values: CDR1 SGHRS, CDR2 YFSETQ. The CDR3 covers 15 residues. J gave up 7 bases and V 6 bases, and 12 bases lay outside the gene matches. DNA of the CDR3: TGCGCCAGCAACATGGCGGGGACAGCGACTGAAAAACTGTTTTTT. Protein product: CASNMAGTATEKLFF.

The chain carries TRBV6-4 and TRBJ2-1, with 14 bases lining up with TRBD2. V was clipped by 0 bases and J by 8 bases; unmatched bases: 3. The CDR3 loop spans 16 amino acids. Per the germline V gene, CDR1 is MRHNA and CDR2 is SNTAGT. The CDR3 is CASSDSTSGRVHEQFF. In nucleotides, the CDR3 is TGTGCCAGCAGTGACTCGACTAGCGGGAGGGTTCATGAGCAGTTCTTC.

The rearrangement joins TRBV2 to TRBJ2-7; tentatively, D is TRBD2 (5 bases). Between the trimmed V and J ends, which lost 6 bases and 4 bases, there was a span of 25 bases. The CDR3 extends over 17 amino acids. CDR1 and CDR2 (germline): SNHLY, FYNNEI. CDR3 sequence (DNA): TGTGCCAGCAGCCTCGAGGCGGGCCATCATCCCGATTACGAGCAGTACTTC. This encodes CASSLEAGHHPDYEQYF.

Ten or more counts support this clonotype. V is TRBV15 and J is TRBJ2-7; D is unclear. Trimming shortened V by 0 bases and J by 0 bases, and 6 bases separated the two germline ends. The V gene's germline CDR1 is LNHNV and CDR2 YYDKDF (reference sequence). The CDR3 runs to 14 residues. CDR3: CATSRDLASYEQYF. CDR3 nucleotide sequence: TGTGCCACCAGCAGAGATCTGGCCTCCTACGAGCAGTACTTC. The complete variable domain, with remaining parts taken from reference TRBV15 and TRBJ2-7, reads DAMVIQNPRYQVTQFGKPVTLSCSQTLNHNVMYWYQQKSSQAPKLLFHYYDKDFNNEADTPDNFQSRRPNTSFCFLDIRSPGLGDTAMYLCATSRDLASYEQYFGPGTRLTVT.

This clonotype came up many times. This chain's CDR3 is CASGSTSPGANVLTF. CDR3 nucleotides: TGTGCTAGTGGTTCCACGTCTCCTGGGGCCAACGTCCTGACTTTC. J is TRBJ2-6 and V is TRBV12-5; D not resolved. CDR1 is LGHNT and CDR2 is FRNRAP in the germline V gene. V dropped 4 bases and J dropped 2 bases, with 9 bases sitting between them. This CDR3 region has 15 residues.

This clonotype was recorded at least ten times. The chain is built from TRBV28 and TRBJ2-7, with a tentative D call TRBD2 (6 bases). The CDR3 is 14 amino acids. CDR1 and CDR2 from the germline V gene are MDHEN and SYDVKM. The V and J ends lost 6 bases and 1 base respectively, with 13 bases between them. The CDR3 protein is CASSGGRLSYEQYF. CDR3 in DNA: TGTGCCAGCAGCGGAGGGAGGTTATCCTACGAGCAGTACTTC.

This chain connects TRBV20-1 to TRBJ2-1; D gene ambiguous. Per germline, CDR1 DFQATT and CDR2 SNEGSKA (reference sequence). V was cut by 5 bases and J by 8 bases, with 19 bases left in between. The CDR3 consists of 14 residues. The CDR3 coding sequence is TGCAGTGCTTCACCCCCGCTTCCTAAGGATGAGCAGTTCTTC. Amino acids: CSASPPLPKDEQFF.

This clonotype showed up many times. V and J are TRBV5-1 and TRBJ1-2, with TRBD1 identical over 12 bases. The V and J ends lost 2 bases and 3 bases, in that order; junction bases with no gene match: 11. CDR3 length: 18 residues. Germline V gene lookup returns CDR1 SGHRS and CDR2 YFSETQ. The CDR3 DNA follows: TGCGCCAGCAGCTTCTCAATCGGGACAGGGGGCCGGGACTATGGCTACACCTTC. It translates to CASSFSIGTGGRDYGYTF.

The table lists this clonotype with a few counts. The chain is built from TRBV5-4 and TRBJ2-1; tentatively, D is TRBD2 (5 bases). The germline gives CDR1 SGHNT, CDR2 YYREEE (reference sequence). This CDR3 contains 13 residues. Trimming removed 6 bases at V and 6 bases at J, with 13 bases between. DNA for the CDR3: TGTGCCAGCAAACTGGTCAGCGGCAATGAGCAGTTCTTC. Its protein product is CASKLVSGNEQFF.

This clonotype was seen at least ten times. V usage is TRBV28 and J usage is TRBJ1-2; D might be TRBD1 (5 bases). The CDR3 covers 12 residues. Looked up from germline, CDR1 is MDHEN and CDR2 is SYDVKM. The V gene lost 7 bases and the J gene lost 8 bases, with 14 bases spanning the gap. The CDR3 is CASTWGRDGYTF. The CDR3, as DNA: TGTGCCAGCACTTGGGGCAGGGACGGCTACACCTTC.

The rearrangement uses TRBV19 and TRBJ1-1; D gene unclear. The germline V gene has CDR1 LNHDA and CDR2 SQIVND (reference sequence). This CDR3 comprises 13 residues. Trimming left V 5 bases short and J 1 base short, with 8 bases between. The CDR3 region has the DNA TGTGCCAGTAGTGACAAGCCGAACACTGAAGCTTTCTTT. Translated: CASSDKPNTEAFF.

This clonotype came up a few times. The V and J genes are TRBV19 and TRBJ2-4; D perhaps matches TRBD2 (6 bases). Germline CDR1 reads LNHDA; CDR2 reads SQIVND (reference sequence). This CDR3 has 13 residues. V was clipped by 4 bases and J by 6 bases, with 10 bases between them. The CDR3 DNA sequence: TGTGCCAGTAGTAATCTGGGGGGAAACATTCAGTACTTC. Translating it yields CASSNLGGNIQYF.

This clonotype was seen only once. The J gene is TRBJ2-5, the V gene TRBV4-2; D not certain. The germline V and J ends were trimmed by 1 base and 2 bases, with 11 bases remaining between them. Germline CDR1 is LGHNA and CDR2 is YNFKEQ. The CDR3 extends over 15 amino acids. The CDR3 bases are TGTGCCAGCAGCCAAGTTTGGGGAACACAAGAGACCCAGTACTTC. It translates to CASSQVWGTQETQYF.

This clonotype was seen repeatedly, ten times or more. CDR3 sequence (DNA): TGTGCCAGCAGTTTTTCCCGGACAGCGAAAGAGACCCAGTACTTC. Translation: CASSFSRTAKETQYF. This rearrangement joins TRBV28 to TRBJ2-5; D possibly corresponds to TRBD1 (6 bases). Trimming removed 3 bases from V and 3 bases from J, with 14 bases in between. Germline CDR1 is MDHEN and CDR2 is SYDVKM. The CDR3 length is 15 residues. Full variable domain (rest looked up from reference TRBV28 and TRBJ2-5): DVKVTQSSRYLVKRTGEKVFLECVQDMDHENMFWYRQDPGLGLRLIYFSYDVKMKEKGDIPEGYSVSREKKERFSLILESASTNQTSMYLCASSFSRTAKETQYFGPGTRLLVL.

This rearrangement joins TRBV20-1 to TRBJ1-2; D uncertain. The CDR3 is made up of 14 amino acids. The ends were cut back, 6 bases at V and 4 bases at J, with 18 bases in the middle. CDR1 and CDR2 from the germline V gene are DFQATT and SNEGSKA (reference sequence). CDR3 bases: TGCAGTGCGCCAAGATATGAGTTAGGCTATGGCTACACCTTC. It codes for CSAPRYELGYGYTF.

This clonotype was recorded at least ten times. The chain joins TRBV12-3 or TRBV12-4 to TRBJ2-4; TRBD2 matches at 9 bases. CDR3 length equals 16 residues. V shed 6 bases and J 3 bases; nucleotides not matched to a gene: 9. CDR3 amino acids: CASSPRGREGKNIQYF. The CDR3, as DNA: TGTGCCAGCAGCCCCCGCGGGAGGGAAGGCAAAAACATTCAGTACTTC.

V and J are TRBV9 and TRBJ1-1; 9 bases align to TRBD1. The CDR3 consists of 15 residues. V lost 2 bases to trimming and J lost 5 bases; unmatched junction nucleotides: 7. Germline V gene data show CDR1 as SGDLS and CDR2 as YYNGEE. The CDR3 here is CASSVADRGGTEAFF. CDR3 bases: TGTGCCAGCAGCGTGGCGGACAGGGGAGGGACTGAAGCTTTCTTT.